The 30 T cell receptor beta chains below come from one sample, sequenced in a study of blood T cell repertoires in COVID-19. The data were produced by immunoSEQ multiplex PCR, yet TCRdb's version contains in-frame clones alone and is incomplete. The sample consists of about 310,000 clones, roughly 89% of them appearing once. The sample comprised PBMCs or T cells enriched from blood (not recorded which). The receptors derive from a woman aged 25-40 years who had recovered from COVID-19.

DNA for the CDR3: TGTGCCAGCAGTTCCCCCGCGGGGGGCGGATTGGGTCAGCCCCAGCATTTT. This sequence encodes CASSSPAGGGLGQPQHF. This chain links TRBV28 with TRBJ1-5; TRBD1 is a possible D gene (6 bases). The V and J ends lost 4 bases and 6 bases respectively, with 22 bases between them. CDR3 length equals 17 residues. CDR1 is MDHEN and CDR2 is SYDVKM in the germline V gene. Full variable domain (missing parts from reference TRBV28 and TRBJ1-5): DVKVTQSSRYLVKRTGEKVFLECVQDMDHENMFWYRQDPGLGLRLIYFSYDVKMKEKGDIPEGYSVSREKKERFSLILESASTNQTSMYLCASSSPAGGGLGQPQHFGDGTRLSIL.

The V and J genes are TRBV20-1 and TRBJ2-2; D remains unclear. The CDR3 is made up of 13 amino acids. Per the germline V gene, CDR1 is DFQATT and CDR2 is SNEGSKA (reference sequence). Trimming cost V 3 bases and J 6 bases, with 11 bases left between them. The CDR3: CSASLEAAGELFF. The CDR3 coding sequence is TGCAGTGCTAGTCTCGAGGCGGCCGGGGAGCTGTTTTTT.

This clone showed up just a few times. This chain links TRBV18 with TRBJ2-2; unclear D gene. The V and J ends lost 6 bases and 5 bases respectively, with 7 bases between them. Germline V gene lookup returns CDR1 KGHSH and CDR2 LQKENI. This CDR3 contains 12 residues. The CDR3 region has the DNA TGTGCCAGCTCCAGGATTACCGGGGAGCTGTTTTTT. Amino acid sequence: CASSRITGELFF.

The chain carries TRBV3-1 (or the pseudogene TRBV3-2) and TRBJ1-1; D is unresolved. There are 13 residues in the CDR3. V lost 1 base and J 1 base, leaving 4 bases between the germline ends. Germline values: CDR1 LGHDT, CDR2 YNNKEL (reference sequence). CDR3 amino acids: CASSQGGNTEAFF. CDR3 nucleotide sequence: TGTGCCAGCAGCCAAGGAGGGAACACTGAAGCTTTCTTT.

This chain connects TRBV4-1 to TRBJ2-7; 10 bases fit TRBD2. The CDR3 runs 15 residues. Trimming at V came to 2 bases and at J to 4 bases, leaving 5 bases not matched to a gene. Germline lookup yields CDR1 MGHRA and CDR2 YSYEKL. CDR3 sequence: CASSQSEAGGYEQYF. CDR3 sequence (DNA): TGCGCCAGCAGCCAATCTGAAGCGGGAGGGTACGAGCAGTACTTC.

The rearrangement links TRBV25-1 to TRBJ2-2; D uncertain. The length of the CDR3 is 14 residues. Germline V gene data show CDR1 as MGHDK and CDR2 as SYGVNS. With 4 bases removed from V and 1 base from J, the gap between germline ends came to 7 bases. In nucleotides, the CDR3 is TGTGCCAGCAGTGGCCCAGGGAACACCGGGGAGCTGTTTTTT. It yields the protein CASSGPGNTGELFF.

V and J are TRBV5-1 and TRBJ2-5; TRBD2 aligns across 7 bases. This CDR3 has 14 amino acids. Trimming cost V 2 bases and J 5 bases; bases outside gene matches: 6. Per germline, CDR1 SGHRS and CDR2 YFSETQ. CDR3 protein: CASSFAGVLETQYF. DNA for the CDR3: TGCGCCAGCAGCTTCGCGGGAGTCCTGGAGACCCAGTACTTC.

The chain employs TRBV5-5 and TRBJ2-7; TRBD2 is a possible D gene (6 bases). The ends were cut back, 0 bases at V and 2 bases at J, with 12 bases in the middle. In germline, CDR1 is SGHKS, CDR2 YYEKEE (reference sequence). The CDR3 length is 15 residues. CDR3: CASSLVGGGPYEQYF. The CDR3 DNA sequence: TGTGCCAGCAGCTTGGTGGGGGGAGGACCCTACGAGCAGTACTTC.

This rearrangement joins TRBV6-5 to TRBJ1-2, with TRBD1 as a possible D gene (5 bases). The CDR3 contains 11 residues. The V gene's germline CDR1 is MNHEY and CDR2 SVGAGI. The V and J ends lost 8 bases and 5 bases respectively, with 9 bases between them. The CDR3 here is CASSRGYGYTF. DNA of the CDR3: TGTGCCAGCTCCCGGGGGTATGGCTACACCTTC.

The CDR3 DNA is TGTGCCACCAGCAGTTATCCCCCCACAGGCTATCAAGAGACCCAGTACTTC. It is translated as CATSSYPPTGYQETQYF. The chain employs TRBV15 and TRBJ2-5, with a weak D call TRBD1 (5 bases). Deletions cut 3 bases from V and 2 bases from J, with 19 bases between. This CDR3 has 17 residues. Germline CDR1 is LNHNV and CDR2 is YYDKDF (reference sequence).

V is TRBV5-1 and J is TRBJ2-3; TRBD2 matches at 9 bases. The CDR3 covers 15 residues. Germline V gene data show CDR1 as SGHRS and CDR2 as YFSETQ. With 4 bases clipped from V and 0 bases from J, the junction kept 3 bases outside the gene matches. CDR3 residues: CASSGAGGSTDTQYF. The CDR3 region has the DNA TGCGCCAGCAGCGGAGCGGGAGGTAGCACAGATACGCAGTATTTT.

The chain combines TRBV5-1 with TRBJ2-3, with TRBD1 as a possible D gene (5 bases). The CDR3 totals 15 residues. Trimming removed 0 bases at V and 1 base at J, with 9 bases between. Germline V lookup: CDR1 SGHRS, CDR2 YFSETQ. The CDR3 spells CASSLAVRGTDTQYF. In DNA form, the CDR3 reads TGCGCCAGCAGCTTGGCAGTCAGGGGCACAGATACGCAGTATTTT.

A note on this clone: Different DNA sequences within this sample yield the same CDR3. The genes are TRBV15 and TRBJ2-5, with D possibly TRBD1 on 6 matching bases. Germline V gene lookup returns CDR1 LNHNV and CDR2 YYDKDF (reference sequence). V shed 0 bases and J shed 1 base, with 6 bases lying between them. This CDR3 spans 14 amino acids. CDR3 nucleotides: TGTGCCACCAGCAGAGACAGGGGCCAAGAGACCCAGTACTTC. Translation gives CATSRDRGQETQYF.

V usage is TRBV7-2 and J usage is TRBJ2-7, with 10 bases aligning to TRBD1. Germline values: CDR1 SGHTA, CDR2 FQGNSA. This CDR3 spans 15 amino acids. Trimming removed 5 bases from V and 2 bases from J; junction bases left unmatched: 6. DNA for the CDR3: TGTGCCAGCAGCCCGCGGACAGGGGGGACCTACGAGCAGTACTTC. As protein: CASSPRTGGTYEQYF.

J is TRBJ1-6 and V is TRBV5-4; the match to TRBD1 covers 10 bases. With V trimmed by 4 bases and J by 7 bases, 5 bases remained unmatched. This CDR3 is 15 amino acids long. Germline CDR1 reads SGHNT; CDR2 reads YYREEE (reference sequence). The CDR3 bases are TGTGCCAGCAGCGGCGACAGGGGGCTCAATTCACCCCTCCACTTT. This sequence encodes CASSGDRGLNSPLHF.

The rearrangement joins TRBV28 to TRBJ2-7, with unresolved D. V was cut by 3 bases and J by 6 bases, with 9 bases left in between. Germline V CDR1 and CDR2: MDHEN, SYDVKM. The CDR3 loop spans 12 amino acids. The CDR3 nucleotides read TGTGCCAGCAGTTTGACTCTCAGCGAGCAGTACTTC. Translating it yields CASSLTLSEQYF.

This clone was found once. The V call is TRBV12-5, the J call TRBJ2-1; 7 bases fit TRBD2. V gave up 1 base and J gave up 0 bases; unmatched junction bases: 3. Germline-derived CDR1 and CDR2 are LGHNT and FRNRAP. The CDR3 loop spans 16 amino acids. CDR3 amino acids: CASGLDGGNSYNEQFF. CDR3 DNA: TGTGCTAGTGGTTTGGACGGGGGGAACTCCTACAATGAGCAGTTCTTC.

This clone is a singleton in its sample. This rearrangement joins TRBV12-5 to TRBJ1-2; the D gene is possibly TRBD1 (5 bases). CDR1 and CDR2 (germline): LGHNT, FRNRAP. The CDR3 is made up of 16 amino acids. V was clipped by 5 bases and J by 8 bases, with 24 bases between them. The CDR3 DNA is TGTGCTAGTGGTACTGGGACTACAACGGCCGGCTCAGGCTACACCTTC. Its protein is CASGTGTTTAGSGYTF.

V gene TRBV20-1 combines with J gene TRBJ2-3; no definite D call. Germline CDR1 and CDR2: DFQATT and SNEGSKA (reference sequence). This CDR3 is built from 11 residues. The V gene lost 7 bases and the J gene lost 2 bases, with 7 bases spanning the gap. The CDR3 sequence: CSVGDTDTQYF. CDR3 nucleotides: TGCAGTGTCGGAGACACAGATACGCAGTATTTT.

The chain uses TRBV6-6 and TRBJ1-1; possibly TRBD1 for D (5 bases). Looked up from germline, CDR1 is MNHNY and CDR2 is SVGAGI (reference sequence). Trimming stripped 10 bases from V and 0 bases from J, with 12 bases between. The CDR3 has 13 amino acids. This chain's CDR3 is CATTAGLNTEAFF. For the CDR3, the DNA is TGTGCCACCACGGCAGGGTTGAACACTGAAGCTTTCTTT.

This sequence joins TRBV7-2 and TRBJ2-2, with 8 bases that match TRBD2. Germline V CDR1 and CDR2: SGHTA, FQGNSA. CDR3 size: 14 residues. V gave up 2 bases and J gave up 5 bases; unmatched junction bases: 1. The CDR3: CASSLPSGTGELFF. In DNA form, the CDR3 reads TGTGCCAGCAGCTTACCTAGCGGGACCGGGGAGCTGTTTTTT. The variable domain in full, completed from reference TRBV7-2 and TRBJ2-2, reads GAGVSQSPSNKVTEKGKDVELRCDPISGHTALYWYRQSLGQGLEFLIYFQGNSAPDKSGLPSDRFSAERTGGSVSTLTIQRTQQEDSAVYLCASSLPSGTGELFFGEGSRLTVL.

The chain uses TRBV5-1 and TRBJ2-7; no clear D gene. Per the germline V gene, CDR1 is SGHRS and CDR2 is YFSETQ. The CDR3 contains 14 residues. The V end lost 0 bases, the J end lost 4 bases, and 11 bases lay between the germline ends. The CDR3 is CASSLVGRWYEQYF. The DNA of the CDR3 is TGCGCCAGCAGCTTGGTCGGTCGTTGGTACGAGCAGTACTTC.

The gene calls are TRBV28 and TRBJ1-4; tentative D call: TRBD1 (6 bases). The CDR3 spans 15 residues. Trimming cost V 5 bases and J 8 bases, with 18 bases left between them. The germline gives CDR1 MDHEN, CDR2 SYDVKM. The CDR3 nucleotides are TGTGCCAGCAGTCCCCCCGCAGGGGAGGGGGAAAAACTGTTTTTT. This translates into CASSPPAGEGEKLFF.

The rearrangement uses TRBV28 and TRBJ1-1; D is unclear. V shed 7 bases and J shed 8 bases, with 14 bases lying between them. Germline V gene lookup returns CDR1 MDHEN and CDR2 SYDVKM. The CDR3 length is 12 residues. The CDR3 DNA reads TGTGCCAGCAATGCAGGCTCGTTGGAAGCTTTCTTT. Translation: CASNAGSLEAFF.

This clone showed up just once. J is TRBJ1-1 and V is TRBV5-1, with unresolved D. This CDR3 is 16 amino acids long. Germline CDR1 SGHRS, CDR2 YFSETQ. V lost 1 base to trimming and J lost 4 bases, with 17 bases between them. For the CDR3, the DNA is TGCGCCAGCAGCTTGCCGGGAGCCCATGAGGGCACTGAAGCTTTCTTT. Amino acid sequence: CASSLPGAHEGTEAFF.

The chain couples TRBV19 to TRBJ2-5; TRBD1 aligns across 7 bases. This CDR3 is built from 16 residues. With 3 bases clipped from V and 1 base from J, the junction kept 8 bases outside the gene matches. From germline, CDR1 is LNHDA and CDR2 SQIVND (reference sequence). CDR3 sequence: CASSMDFRQGQETQYF. CDR3 bases: TGTGCCAGTAGTATGGATTTTCGACAGGGCCAAGAGACCCAGTACTTC.

V is TRBV5-1 and J is TRBJ2-7, with 12 bases that match TRBD2. J was trimmed by 4 bases and V by 7 bases; bases with no gene match: 3. Germline CDR1 and CDR2: SGHRS and YFSETQ. CDR3 length: 13 residues. This CDR3 is CASRTSGMYEQYF. CDR3 nucleotide sequence: TGCGCCAGCCGGACTAGCGGGATGTACGAGCAGTACTTC.

This sequence joins TRBV3-1 (or the pseudogene TRBV3-2) and TRBJ1-1; possible D gene TRBD1, 6 bases. V gave up 5 bases and J gave up 1 base, with 14 bases separating them. The CDR3 has 15 amino acids. CDR1 is LGHDT, CDR2 YNNKEL, per germline (reference sequence). The chain's CDR3 is CASSSHMDRNTEAFF. The CDR3 DNA reads TGTGCCAGCAGCTCTCACATGGACAGGAACACTGAAGCTTTCTTT.

This CDR3 is CASSTAIASEAFF. DNA of the CDR3: TGCGCCAGTTCGACAGCAATTGCCAGTGAAGCTTTCTTT. The gene calls are TRBV5-1 and TRBJ1-1, with D maybe TRBD1 (5 bases). This CDR3 has 13 amino acids. The germline CDR1 and CDR2 sequences are SGHRS and YFSETQ. With 8 bases removed from V and 7 bases from J, the gap between germline ends came to 18 bases.

This clone showed up just a few times. This chain links TRBV7-9 with TRBJ1-4, with 7 bases matching TRBD1. CDR1 and CDR2 (germline): SEHNR, FQNEAQ (reference sequence). The J segment lost 8 bases and the V segment lost 5 bases, leaving 8 bases of the junction unmatched. CDR3 length: 14 residues. This CDR3 reads CASSHDRVGEKLFF. Here the CDR3 DNA reads TGTGCCAGCAGCCACGACAGGGTAGGGGAAAAACTGTTTTTT.